A selection of T cell receptor beta chains follows, all from one sample in a study of early T cells in non-severe SARS-CoV-2 infection. MiXCR was run by TCRdb on the 5' RACE reads, yielding one entry per CDR3 protein. The sample holds 75,000 to 100,000 distinct CDR3 sequences, over 13% seen once. The sequenced sample consisted of whole blood. The receptors originated from an adult who was a healthcare worker with PCR-confirmed SARS-CoV-2 infection or an uninfected control (not recorded which). CDR3s include the opening cysteine and the closing phenylalanine or tryptophan. Fields, in order: V gene, D gene, clone size, J gene, CDR3 DNA, CDR3 protein. A D gene is named only where the DNA matches it firmly. Clone size is not always given. Where it is, it says once, few, many or a class for expanded clones.

V: TRBV7-9
D: .
size: .
J: TRBJ2-1
DNA: TGTGCCAGCAGCTTCCTACTACGGGAAGATGAGCAGTTCTTC
CDR3: CASSFLLREDEQFF

V: TRBV9
D: .
size: few
J: TRBJ2-5
DNA: TGTGCCAGCAGCGTAAGTGCGGCCACGGGACAAGAGACCCAGTACTTC
CDR3: CASSVSAATGQETQYF

V: TRBV20-1
D: .
size: few
J: TRBJ1-2
DNA: TGCAGTGCTAGATCCAGGACAGTTGGCTATGGCTACACCTTC
CDR3: CSARSRTVGYGYTF

V: TRBV7-9
D: .
size: .
J: TRBJ2-7
DNA: TGTGCCAGCAGCTTAGCGGCAGCCGAGCAGTACTTC
CDR3: CASSLAAAEQYF

V: TRBV18
D: .
size: few
J: TRBJ2-7
DNA: TGTGCCAGCTCACCACCGCGGGACAACTCCTACGAGCAGTACTTC
CDR3: CASSPPRDNSYEQYF

V: TRBV12-3/TRBV12-4
D: TRBD1
size: .
J: TRBJ2-7
DNA: TGTGCCAGCCTCGGGACAGGGGGCTACGAGCAGTACTTC
CDR3: CASLGTGGYEQYF

V: TRBV5-1
D: .
size: few
J: TRBJ2-2
DNA: TGCGCCAGCAGCTCCGGGTCCCGGGCTACCACCGGGGAGCTGTTTTTT
CDR3: CASSSGSRATTGELFF

V: TRBV7-2
D: TRBD1
size: .
J: TRBJ2-1
DNA: TGTGCCAGCAGCTCTCAGGAGCCGGGACAGGGGGCGGTTGAGCAGTTCTTC
CDR3: CASSSQEPGQGAVEQFF

V: TRBV25-1
D: .
size: few
J: TRBJ2-7
DNA: TGTGCCAGCAGTTACTCCTACGAGCTGTACTTC
CDR3: CASSYSYELYF

V: TRBV12-3/TRBV12-4
D: TRBD1
size: .
J: TRBJ2-4
DNA: TGTGCCAGCAGTTTGGGGACAGGGCAGGAGGGCAAAAACATTCAGTACTTC
CDR3: CASSLGTGQEGKNIQYF

V: TRBV15
D: .
size: few
J: TRBJ2-1
DNA: TGTGCCACCAGTCCGTCGGCTAGCGTCAACTCCCCCGGTACCTACAATGAGCAGTTCTTC
CDR3: CATSPSASVNSPGTYNEQFF

V: TRBV6-6
D: .
size: .
J: TRBJ1-1
DNA: TGTGCCAGCAGTTACCCCCAGGGGTACACTGAAGCTTTCTTT
CDR3: CASSYPQGYTEAFF

V: TRBV5-1
D: TRBD1
size: few
J: TRBJ2-7
DNA: TGCGCCAGCAGCTTGTCGGCTGGGGACAGGGCGTCTTACGAGCAGTACTTC
CDR3: CASSLSAGDRASYEQYF

V: TRBV12-3/TRBV12-4
D: .
size: few
J: TRBJ1-1
DNA: TGTGCCAGCAGTTTGGAGTTTCTTGAAGCTTTCTTT
CDR3: CASSLEFLEAFF

V: TRBV28
D: .
size: .
J: TRBJ2-5
DNA: TGTGGCAGCAGTTTATCAGGGCCGCAAGAGACCCAGTACTTC
CDR3: CGSSLSGPQETQYF

V: TRBV28
D: .
size: .
J: TRBJ2-3
DNA: TGTGTCAGCTCCCTCCGCACTAGTCATCGGACAGATACGCAGTATTTT
CDR3: CVSSLRTSHRTDTQYF

V: TRBV7-6
D: TRBD2
size: .
J: TRBJ2-3
DNA: TGTGCCAGCAGCTTAAGGGGGTACGGGACTAGCGGCACAGATACGCAGTATTTT
CDR3: CASSLRGYGTSGTDTQYF

V: TRBV20-1
D: TRBD1
size: few
J: TRBJ1-6
DNA: TGCAGTGCCTCCCGACAGGGATCTTCACCCCTCCACTTT
CDR3: CSASRQGSSPLHF

V: TRBV29-1
D: TRBD1
size: .
J: TRBJ2-2
DNA: TGCAGCGTCGCGGGACAGGGTAACACCGGGGAGCTGTTTTTT
CDR3: CSVAGQGNTGELFF

V: TRBV20-1
D: .
size: few
J: TRBJ1-3
DNA: TGCAGTGCTGACCCCGGGACCTATGGAAACACCATATATTTT
CDR3: CSADPGTYGNTIYF

V: TRBV5-8
D: .
size: few
J: TRBJ2-7
DNA: TGTGCCAGCAACGCTGGGTCGGCCCGCTACGAGCAGTACTTC
CDR3: CASNAGSARYEQYF

V: TRBV24-1
D: .
size: .
J: TRBJ2-1
DNA: TGTGCCACCGGGGATGGCCCTTACAATGAGCAGTTCTTC
CDR3: CATGDGPYNEQFF

V: TRBV2
D: TRBD2
size: .
J: TRBJ2-7
DNA: TGTGCCAGCAGTTCAGGACTAGCGGGAGTACAGGAGCAGTACTTC
CDR3: CASSSGLAGVQEQYF

V: TRBV7-2
D: .
size: .
J: TRBJ2-3
DNA: TGTGCCAGCACCGGGCCGGAGGAGGGTACGCAGTATTTT
CDR3: CASTGPEEGTQYF

V: TRBV4-2
D: TRBD2
size: few
J: TRBJ2-1
DNA: TGTGCCAGCAGCCTCTTTCCTAGCGGACCGGTGGCCTACAATGAGCAGTTCTTC
CDR3: CASSLFPSGPVAYNEQFF

V: TRBV6-6
D: .
size: .
J: TRBJ2-5
DNA: TGTGCCAGCTCCCCCTTCCCAGAGACCCAGTACTTC
CDR3: CASSPFPETQYF

V: TRBV7-2
D: TRBD2
size: few
J: TRBJ2-5
DNA: TGTGCCAGCAGCTTAGTACTAGCGGGACCCAAAGAGACCCAGTACTTC
CDR3: CASSLVLAGPKETQYF

V: TRBV9
D: TRBD2
size: .
J: TRBJ2-3
DNA: TGTGCCAGCAGCACCCGGACTAGCGGGAGCCAAAGTAGTACGCAGTATTTT
CDR3: CASSTRTSGSQSSTQYF

V: TRBV6-1
D: TRBD2
size: .
J: TRBJ2-1
DNA: TGTGCCAGCAGTGAGGGACTAGCGGGAAGTAATGAGCAGTTCTTC
CDR3: CASSEGLAGSNEQFF

V: TRBV18
D: .
size: few
J: TRBJ2-6
DNA: TGTGCCAGCTCACTTCTAGGGGCGGACGGGGCCAACGTCCTGACTTTC
CDR3: CASSLLGADGANVLTF

V: TRBV16
D: TRBD1
size: .
J: TRBJ1-1
DNA: TGTGCCAGCAGCCCTGCGAGACAGGGCGAAGCTTTCTTT
CDR3: CASSPARQGEAFF

V: TRBV12-3/TRBV12-4
D: TRBD2
size: .
J: TRBJ2-2
DNA: TGTGCCAGCACACTGAGCGGGAGGTACACCGGGGAGCTGTTTTTT
CDR3: CASTLSGRYTGELFF

V: TRBV5-1
D: .
size: few
J: TRBJ1-4
DNA: TGCGCCACCTCCCAGGGACAAACAAATGAAAAACTGTTTTTT
CDR3: CATSQGQTNEKLFF

V: TRBV15
D: TRBD2
size: many
J: TRBJ2-2
DNA: TGTGCCACCAGCAGCCTAGCGGGTAGCCACACCGGGGAGCTGTTTTTT
CDR3: CATSSLAGSHTGELFF

V: TRBV28
D: .
size: .
J: TRBJ1-5
DNA: TGTGCCAGCAGTTTGTTAGAGGGGGGCAATAGCAATCAGCCCCAGCATTTT
CDR3: CASSLLEGGNSNQPQHF

V: TRBV7-6
D: TRBD1
size: .
J: TRBJ1-1
DNA: TGTGCCAGCAGCTGGGACAGGGACGGGGCGGCGACTGAAGCTTTCTTT
CDR3: CASSWDRDGAATEAFF

V: TRBV3-1
D: .
size: few
J: TRBJ2-7
DNA: TGTGCCAGCAGCCGCGGTGCCTCCTACGAGCAGTACTTC
CDR3: CASSRGASYEQYF

V: TRBV19
D: .
size: many
J: TRBJ1-3
DNA: TGTGCCAGTAGTATTTCCGGACGGACTGAAAACACCATATATTTT
CDR3: CASSISGRTENTIYF

V: TRBV20-1
D: TRBD1
size: .
J: TRBJ1-2
DNA: TGCAGTGCTAGGCAAACCATCCGGGACAGGGGCCAAGGCTACACCTTC
CDR3: CSARQTIRDRGQGYTF

V: TRBV5-1
D: .
size: few
J: TRBJ2-3
DNA: TGCGCCAGCAGCTTAAGCGGCGGTAGCACAGATACGCAGTATTTT
CDR3: CASSLSGGSTDTQYF

V: TRBV14
D: .
size: few
J: TRBJ2-7
DNA: TGTGCCAGCAGCCAAGATTGGACGGACTACGAGCAGTACTTC
CDR3: CASSQDWTDYEQYF

V: TRBV7-9
D: TRBD1
size: .
J: TRBJ1-2
DNA: TGTGCCAGCAGCCCCCCGGGACAGGGCACCTATGGCTACACCTTC
CDR3: CASSPPGQGTYGYTF

V: TRBV12-3/TRBV12-4
D: .
size: few
J: TRBJ2-3
DNA: TGTGCCAGCAGTCCCCGACCCTCACAACAGCAGTATTTT
CDR3: CASSPRPSQQQYF

V: TRBV11-2
D: TRBD2
size: few
J: TRBJ2-7
DNA: TGTGCCAGCAGCTTCGGACTAGTGTACGAGCAGTACTTC
CDR3: CASSFGLVYEQYF

V: TRBV5-1
D: .
size: few
J: TRBJ2-7
DNA: TGCGCCAGCAGCTTGAGTGGCGTAACCGGCCCTTCCTACGAGCAGTACTTC
CDR3: CASSLSGVTGPSYEQYF